A selection of T cell receptor beta chains follows, all from one sample in a study of cytomegalovirus exposure and HLA in healthy donors. The method was immunoSEQ multiplex PCR; TCRdb's version includes in-frame clones alone and lacks a portion of them. The repertoire consists of 90,000 to 150,000 clones, with approximately 15% occurring once and the leading ten covering 1.5% to 2%. The specimen was PBMCs. The receptors were sampled from a woman aged 18-30 years in good health and CMV-seronegative. Each CDR3 is given with its conserved first and last residue. A D gene is named only where the DNA matches it firmly. Clone size is stated in some rows and not others, as once, few, many or a class when expanded.

>few|TRBJ1-3|TRBD1|TRBV28
TGTGCCAGCAGTTTCTTTAGGGGGCGCATTAGAAACACCATATATTTT
CASSFFRGRIRNTIYF
>few|TRBJ2-1|TRBD2|TRBV6-5
TGTGCCAGCACGGTTAGCGGGGTATCGTACAATGAGCAGTTCTTC
CASTVSGVSYNEQFF
>few|TRBJ1-2|-|TRBV27
TGTGCCAGCAGTCCTCTAAGCCCCCTCTATGGCTACACCTTC
CASSPLSPLYGYTF
>-|TRBJ2-1|TRBD1|TRBV19
TGTGCCAGTAGTATCATGGCCACAGGGGGCAATGAGCAGTTCTTC
CASSIMATGGNEQFF
>few|TRBJ2-7|-|TRBV6-5
TGTGCCAGCAGTCCGGGACTCGGCTACGAGCAGTACTTC
CASSPGLGYEQYF
>-|TRBJ2-7|TRBD2|TRBV2
TGTGCCAGCGAACTAGCGGGCTACGAGCAGTACTTC
CASELAGYEQYF
>-|TRBJ2-1|TRBD2|TRBV7-3
TGTGCCAGCAGCTTACTGACTAGCAACGCCTACAATGAGCAGTTCTTC
CASSLLTSNAYNEQFF
>few|TRBJ2-3|TRBD1|TRBV18
TGTGCCAGCTCAGAGGGACAGGGGGCGGCAGATACGCAGTATTTT
CASSEGQGAADTQYF
>-|TRBJ2-3|-|TRBV4-2
TGTGCCAGCAGCCAAGAGGCTAGTGTCACAGATACGCAGTATTTT
CASSQEASVTDTQYF
>few|TRBJ1-2|TRBD1|TRBV11-2
TGTGCCAGCAGCACTCCAAGAAGTCAGGGGGATGGCTACACCTTC
CASSTPRSQGDGYTF
>-|TRBJ2-3|TRBD1|TRBV7-2
TGTGCCAGCAGCTTAACAGGGGGCTTCGCAGATACGCAGTATTTT
CASSLTGGFADTQYF
>-|TRBJ2-1|TRBD2|TRBV27
TGTGCCAGCAGTTTTAATAGCGGGGAATACAATGAGCAGTTCTTC
CASSFNSGEYNEQFF
>-|TRBJ1-2|TRBD1|TRBV9
TGTGCCAGCAGCGTAGCTTTGGACAGGGGGGGTGGCTACACCTTC
CASSVALDRGGGYTF
>few|TRBJ2-1|TRBD2|TRBV7-9
TGTGCCAGCAGCCCGCAGTTGGGAGGGATAGATGAGCAGTTCTTC
CASSPQLGGIDEQFF
>-|TRBJ1-2|-|TRBV6-1
TGTGCCAGCAGTTCCAACCGGGGGAACTATGGCTACACCTTC
CASSSNRGNYGYTF
>few|TRBJ2-7|TRBD2|TRBV5-8
TGTGCCAGCAGCGAAGGATATGTACTAGCGGGAACCTCCTACGAGCAGTACTTC
CASSEGYVLAGTSYEQYF
>few|TRBJ1-1|-|TRBV19
TGTGCCAGTAGCAAACGGACAGCTGAAGCTTTCTTT
CASSKRTAEAFF
>-|TRBJ2-7|-|TRBV4-3
TGCGCCAGCAGCCAAGATGTACAGGGCTACGAGCAGTACTTC
CASSQDVQGYEQYF
>few|TRBJ2-5|TRBD1|TRBV7-6
TGTGCCAGCAGCTTAGGGACAGGGGGCCAAGAGACCCAGTACTTC
CASSLGTGGQETQYF
>few|TRBJ1-1|-|TRBV19
TGTGCCAGTAGGTGGCAGGGAAACACTGAAGCTTTCTTT
CASRWQGNTEAFF
>few|TRBJ1-4|TRBD1|TRBV5-6
TGTGCCAGCAGCCTGACAGGGACTAATGAAAAACTGTTTTTT
CASSLTGTNEKLFF
>-|TRBJ2-5|TRBD1|TRBV15
TGTGCCACCATAGTGAGGACAGGGGACGAGACCCAGTACTTC
CATIVRTGDETQYF
>-|TRBJ2-2|TRBD1|TRBV9
TGTGCCAGCAGCGTAGCAGGACAGGGATCCGGGGAGCTGTTTTTT
CASSVAGQGSGELFF
>-|TRBJ1-2|TRBD1|TRBV11-2
TGTGCCAGCAGCTTAGGGACAGGGGGCTATGGCTACACCTTC
CASSLGTGGYGYTF
>-|TRBJ2-5|TRBD1|TRBV5-4
TGTGCCAGCAGCGTCCCCGGGGGGACAGGGCAAGAGACCCAGTACTTC
CASSVPGGTGQETQYF
>few|TRBJ1-6|TRBD1|TRBV14
TGTGCCAGCAGCCAAGCAGGGGGTTATAATTCACCCCTCCACTTT
CASSQAGGYNSPLHF
>-|TRBJ2-3|-|TRBV10-3
TGTGCCATCACCCCAGCGCCTTCCACAGATACGCAGTATTTT
CAITPAPSTDTQYF
>few|TRBJ2-7|TRBD2|TRBV5-1
TGCGCCAGCAGCGACCCGAACAGCGGGATCTCCTACGAGCAGTACTTC
CASSDPNSGISYEQYF
>-|TRBJ2-1|-|TRBV4-1
TGCGCCAGCAGCCAAGATGGCTTCCGGAGCTCCTACAATGAGCAGTTCTTC
CASSQDGFRSSYNEQFF
>-|TRBJ2-2|-|TRBV7-3
TGTGCCAGCAGCCTCACCGGGGAGCTGTTTTTT
CASSLTGELFF
>-|TRBJ1-1|-|TRBV6-1
TGTGCCAGCAGTGAAGAACCAAGTCGGGTCCTCTTT
CASSEEPSRVLF
>few|TRBJ2-7|TRBD2|TRBV19
TGTGCCAGTAGTCCGGGGAGGGGACGGTACGAGCAGTACTTC
CASSPGRGRYEQYF
>-|TRBJ2-1|TRBD2|TRBV4-1
TGCGCCAGCAGCCAACCATTGCGGGGGGAGGGGTACAATGAGCAGTTCTTC
CASSQPLRGEGYNEQFF
>-|TRBJ1-5|-|TRBV10-1
TGCGCCAGCAGTGAGCTTAGCAATCAGCCCCAGCATTTT
CASSELSNQPQHF
>few|TRBJ2-2|TRBD1|TRBV4-1
TGCGCCAGCAGCCACCCGAGGACAGGTACGAACACCGGGGAGCTGTTTTTT
CASSHPRTGTNTGELFF
>-|TRBJ1-5|TRBD1|TRBV19
TGTGCCAGTAGTCACAGGGGGCGGGACTGGGCCAATCAGCCCCAGCATTTT
CASSHRGRDWANQPQHF
>-|TRBJ2-1|-|TRBV7-6
TGTGCCAGCAGCTTATACAGGTCCCGAATCAATGAGCAGTTCTTC
CASSLYRSRINEQFF
>few|TRBJ2-7|-|TRBV28
TGTGCCAGCATGGGGCAGGTGCTCTCCTACGAGCAGTACTTC
CASMGQVLSYEQYF
>few|TRBJ2-5|-|TRBV13
TGTGCCAGCAGCCGGACAGTCCAAGAGACCCAGTACTTC
CASSRTVQETQYF
>-|TRBJ1-2|-|TRBV2
TGTGCCAGCAGGGCCGGGGCAGGGGTTGACTATGGCTACACCTTC
CASRAGAGVDYGYTF
>few|TRBJ1-2|-|TRBV4-1
TGCGCCAGCAGCCCAACAACAGGGATTTTGAGCAATGGCTACACCTTC
CASSPTTGILSNGYTF
>few|TRBJ2-5|-|TRBV28
TGTGCCAGCAGTACTCAAACGTACCAAGAGACCCAGTACTTC
CASSTQTYQETQYF
>few|TRBJ1-2|-|TRBV28
TGTGCCAGCAGTCCGGGGAGGGGGACACATAACTATGGCTACACCTTC
CASSPGRGTHNYGYTF
>-|TRBJ1-5|-|TRBV28
TGTGCCAGCGGAGGGGAACAGCCCCAGCATTTT
CASGGEQPQHF
>few|TRBJ2-5|TRBD2|TRBV6-6
TGTGCCAGCAGTTACTTCGGGACTATGAGCGCAGAGACCCAGTACTTC
CASSYFGTMSAETQYF
>few|TRBJ1-1|-|TRBV4-1
TGCGCCAGCAGCCAAGAAGACTCGACAGGAAACACTGAAGCTTTCTTT
CASSQEDSTGNTEAFF
>-|TRBJ1-1|-|TRBV16
TGTGCCAGCAGCCAATCGACTGTACAGGGTAATGAAGCTTTCTTT
CASSQSTVQGNEAFF
>-|TRBJ2-7|-|TRBV5-4
TGTGCCAGCAGGGTAGGGGCGGCAGGGGACGAGCAGTACTTC
CASRVGAAGDEQYF